The next 27 T cell receptor beta chains were all read from a single sample in a study of shared clonotypes between healthy human individuals. Here immunoSEQ multiplex PCR was the method, and the copy in TCRdb shows in-frame clones only, minus some. In the table there are over a million clones, 95% to 99% of which are singletons. Sequenced: naive CD4+ T cells sorted from blood. The subset here: CD45RA+ positively selected. The receptors were gathered from a young man in good health.

The chain employs TRBV7-9 and TRBJ2-7; D perhaps matches TRBD2 (6 bases). This CDR3 is 17 amino acids long. Deletions cut 4 bases from V and 1 base from J, with 20 bases between. Germline V lookup: CDR1 SEHNR, CDR2 FQNEAQ (reference sequence). The CDR3 spells CASSSPPGTGGSYEQYF. CDR3 in DNA: TGTGCCAGCAGCTCGCCCCCCGGGACTGGTGGGTCCTACGAGCAGTACTTC.

This clone was counted once. The chain employs TRBV27 and TRBJ1-4; D gene unclear. Trimming left V 4 bases short and J 0 bases short, with 3 bases between. CDR1 is MNHEY and CDR2 is SMNVEV in the germline V gene (reference sequence). The CDR3 is 13 residues long. DNA of the CDR3: TGTGCCAGCAGTTGGACAACTAATGAAAAACTGTTTTTT. It specifies CASSWTTNEKLFF.

V and J are TRBV4-2 and TRBJ2-5; D gene ambiguous. Germline V gene sequence: CDR1 LGHNA, CDR2 YNFKEQ. Trimming cost V 0 bases and J 5 bases, with 13 bases left between them. The CDR3 extends over 15 amino acids. The CDR3 reads CASSQDLGVRETQYF. DNA for the CDR3: TGTGCCAGCAGCCAAGATCTCGGAGTTCGGGAGACCCAGTACTTC.

The CDR3 nucleotides are TGTGCCAGCAGGCGGACGACCGGCGGTGAAAAACTGTTTTTT. Encoded protein: CASRRTTGGEKLFF. V is TRBV2 and J is TRBJ1-4; no definite D call. V shed 6 bases and J shed 7 bases, with 15 bases lying between them. There are 14 residues in the CDR3. CDR1 and CDR2 (germline): SNHLY, FYNNEI.

This chain joins TRBV27 and TRBJ2-2; D gene ambiguous. The germline gives CDR1 MNHEY, CDR2 SMNVEV (reference sequence). The CDR3 is made up of 12 amino acids. The ends were cut back, 3 bases at V and 7 bases at J, with 6 bases in the middle. The CDR3 loop is CASSFVDGELFF. CDR3 nucleotide sequence: TGTGCCAGCAGTTTTGTGGACGGGGAGCTGTTTTTT.

The rearrangement uses TRBV11-2 and TRBJ1-1, with TRBD1 as a possible D gene (6 bases). The CDR3 runs 15 residues. Trimming left V 4 bases short and J 12 bases short, with 24 bases between. Looked up from germline, CDR1 is SGHAT and CDR2 is FQNNGV. The CDR3 is CASSSPLDSRGLTFF. CDR3 nucleotide sequence: TGTGCCAGCAGCTCCCCCCTGGACAGCCGCGGGCTTACTTTCTTT.

The V gene is TRBV11-2, the J gene TRBJ2-1; the D gene is possibly TRBD2 (6 bases). V shed 5 bases and J shed 0 bases, with 17 bases lying between them. The germline V gene encodes CDR1 SGHAT and CDR2 FQNNGV. CDR3 length: 17 amino acids. CDR3 region: CASSPRLGLSSYNEQFF. CDR3 DNA sequence: TGTGCCAGCAGCCCTAGACTGGGACTTAGCTCCTACAATGAGCAGTTCTTC.

The chain employs TRBV5-4 and TRBJ2-7, with TRBD1 matching 8 bases. CDR1 and CDR2 from the germline V gene are SGHNT and YYREEE (reference sequence). The length of the CDR3 is 14 residues. V trimming: 4 bases; J trimming: 0 bases; junction bases outside the gene matches: 3. The CDR3 is CASSTDRASYEQYF. CDR3 coding DNA: TGTGCCAGCAGCACGGACAGGGCCTCCTACGAGCAGTACTTC.

This clone was picked up one time. The V gene is TRBV6-4, the J gene TRBJ2-3; D is undetermined. This CDR3 spans 13 amino acids. V was cut by 4 bases and J by 0 bases, with 5 bases left in between. CDR1 is MRHNA and CDR2 is SNTAGT in the germline V gene. DNA of the CDR3: TGTGCCAGCAGTGTCAGAAGCACAGATACGCAGTATTTT. It codes for CASSVRSTDTQYF.

The chain carries TRBV9 and TRBJ2-5; 8 bases fit TRBD1. The trim removed 0 bases at V and 5 bases at J, leaving 12 bases unmatched. Germline-derived CDR1 and CDR2 are SGDLS and YYNGEE. There are 17 residues in the CDR3. The CDR3 DNA reads TGTGCCAGCAGCGTAGATATGGTCAGGGGGCTACTGGAGACCCAGTACTTC. This translates into CASSVDMVRGLLETQYF.

Only one count was recorded for this clone. V and J are TRBV4-2 and TRBJ2-5; 8 bases align to TRBD2. CDR1 and CDR2 (germline): LGHNA, YNFKEQ. The CDR3 is 17 residues long. The V and J ends lost 0 bases and 5 bases, in that order; junction bases with no gene match: 11. DNA of the CDR3: TGTGCCAGCAGCCAAGATGCGAGTAGCGGGAAGGTGGAGACCCAGTACTTC. Its translation: CASSQDASSGKVETQYF.

On this clone itself: Other DNA sequences in this specimen translate into the identical CDR3. The chain has TRBV7-2 and TRBJ1-2, with 9 bases aligning to TRBD1. The CDR3 is made up of 13 amino acids. J lost 5 bases, V lost 3 bases, and 1 base had no gene match. CDR1 is SGHTA and CDR2 is FQGNSA in the germline V gene. CDR3 in amino acids: CASSLGQGYGYTF. The CDR3 nucleotides are TGTGCCAGCAGCTTGGGACAGGGTTATGGCTACACCTTC.

J is TRBJ2-1 and V is TRBV28; D unresolved. Trimming shortened V by 3 bases and J by 9 bases, and 9 bases separated the two germline ends. CDR1 is MDHEN and CDR2 is SYDVKM in the germline V gene. The CDR3 extends over 12 amino acids. In DNA form, the CDR3 reads TGTGCCAGCAGTTTCGTCGCCTTTGAGCAGTTCTTC. Its translation: CASSFVAFEQFF.

The genes are TRBV7-9 and TRBJ2-3; no firm D call. The CDR3 sequence is 12 residues long. Germline lookup yields CDR1 SEHNR and CDR2 FQNEAQ (reference sequence). Trimming left V 2 bases short and J 11 bases short, with 11 bases between. The CDR3 reads CASSLSDTGQYF. The CDR3 region has the DNA TGTGCCAGCAGCTTATCGGATACTGGGCAGTATTTT.

The chain recombines TRBV9 with TRBJ2-7; 7 nucleotides align to TRBD1. V lost 4 bases and J lost 5; bases outside the gene matches: 9. Germline V CDR1 and CDR2: SGDLS, YYNGEE. CDR3 length equals 14 residues. Written as DNA, the CDR3 is TGTGCCAGCAGCCCCAAAGGGGGCAGCGACGAGCAGTACTTC. Translating it yields CASSPKGGSDEQYF.

This clone was detected a few times. The chain links TRBV16 to TRBJ1-4; D is ambiguous. Trimming shortened V by 6 bases and J by 8 bases, and 7 bases separated the two germline ends. This CDR3 comprises 11 residues. In germline, CDR1 is KGHSY, CDR2 FQNENV. The CDR3 region has the DNA TGTGCCAGCAGAAAGGGAGAAAAACTGTTTTTT. It yields the protein CASRKGEKLFF. Full variable domain (missing parts from reference TRBV16 and TRBJ1-4): GEEVAQTPKHLVRGEGQKAKLYCAPIKGHSYVFWYQQVLKNEFKFLISFQNENVFDETGMPKERFSAKCLPNSPCSLEIQATKLEDSAVYFCASRKGEKLFFGSGTQLSVL.

This clone has a single count. The chain has TRBV15 and TRBJ1-5, with D unresolved. This CDR3 contains 15 residues. Germline V CDR1 and CDR2: LNHNV, YYDKDF (reference sequence). The ends were cut back, 6 bases at V and 4 bases at J, with 16 bases in the middle. The CDR3 DNA sequence: TGTGCCACCAGGCTCCCTTTCGATGGGAATCAGCCCCAGCATTTT. Amino acid sequence: CATRLPFDGNQPQHF.

This chain connects TRBV28 to TRBJ2-3; 9 bases agree with TRBD2. This CDR3 contains 15 residues. The ends lost 6 bases at V and 0 bases at J; junction bases unmatched: 4. The germline CDR1 and CDR2 sequences are MDHEN and SYDVKM. The CDR3 protein is CASSLAGSSTDTQYF. The CDR3, as DNA: TGTGCCAGCAGCCTAGCGGGATCTAGCACAGATACGCAGTATTTT.

The chain carries TRBV18 and TRBJ2-7; TRBD1 aligns across 9 bases. The CDR3 contains 14 residues. The V gene end was trimmed by 5 bases and the J gene end by 6 bases; junction bases not matched to a gene: 8. CDR1 KGHSH and CDR2 LQKENI come from the germline V gene. The CDR3 reads CASSKGTGSGEQYF. CDR3 DNA sequence: TGTGCCAGCTCAAAAGGGACAGGGTCGGGCGAGCAGTACTTC.

Regarding this clone: Other DNA sequences in the sample encode the same CDR3. The genes are TRBV5-1 and TRBJ2-7; D perhaps matches TRBD1 (6 bases). Between the trimmed V and J ends, which lost 4 bases and 2 bases, there was a span of 10 bases. The length of the CDR3 is 13 residues. Germline CDR1 reads SGHRS; CDR2 reads YFSETQ. CDR3 protein: CASSPGTPYEQYF. In DNA form, the CDR3 reads TGCGCCAGCAGCCCGGGGACACCCTACGAGCAGTACTTC.

The genes are TRBV5-1 and TRBJ1-2; D possibly corresponds to TRBD1 (6 bases). V shed 4 bases and J shed 10 bases, with 20 bases lying between them. This CDR3 has 14 amino acids. Per the germline V gene, CDR1 is SGHRS and CDR2 is YFSETQ. The CDR3 reads CASSPQTGSRAYTF. CDR3 DNA sequence: TGCGCCAGCAGCCCCCAGACAGGTTCTCGTGCCTACACCTTC.

The CDR3 loop reads CASSPGPLSYNEQFF. In nucleotides, the CDR3 is TGTGCCAGCAGCCCGGGACCTCTCTCCTACAATGAGCAGTTCTTC. The chain has TRBV7-2 and TRBJ2-1; D assignment may be TRBD1 or TRBD2 (5 bases each). Looked up from germline, CDR1 is SGHTA and CDR2 is FQGNSA. This CDR3 region has 15 residues. Deletions cut 5 bases from V and 0 bases from J, with 11 bases between.

J is TRBJ1-5 and V is TRBV19; no clear D gene. Germline-derived CDR1 and CDR2 are LNHDA and SQIVND (reference sequence). V was trimmed by 7 bases and J by 4 bases, leaving 14 bases between them. The CDR3 loop spans 14 amino acids. The CDR3 is CASTMGRQNQPQHF. CDR3 coding DNA: TGTGCCAGTACCATGGGTCGGCAAAATCAGCCCCAGCATTTT.

About this clone itself: The same CDR3 can be traced to other DNA sequences in this sample. The genes are TRBV7-2 and TRBJ2-5, with D tentatively TRBD2 (5 bases). V was cut by 1 base and J by 2 bases, with 8 bases left in between. This CDR3 is 14 amino acids long. Germline V gene sequence: CDR1 SGHTA, CDR2 FQGNSA. The DNA for the CDR3 is TGTGCCAGCAGCTTAGTAACGGGGCAAGAGACCCAGTACTTC. Translation gives CASSLVTGQETQYF.

The chain joins TRBV9 to TRBJ1-5, with D tentatively TRBD1 (6 bases). V was cut by 0 bases and J by 7 bases, with 11 bases left in between. The CDR3 totals 14 residues. CDR1 SGDLS and CDR2 YYNGEE come from the germline V gene. Written as DNA, the CDR3 is TGTGCCAGCAGCGTAGATTGGGGGCGGCAGCCCCAGCATTTT. Protein: CASSVDWGRQPQHF.

The chain is built from TRBV6-6 and TRBJ2-7, with TRBD1 as a possible D gene (5 bases). Germline loops: CDR1 MNHNY, CDR2 SVGAGI (reference sequence). The CDR3 consists of 15 residues. Trimming took off 6 bases at V and 2 bases at J, with 17 bases between the two ends. The CDR3 region has the DNA TGTGCCAGCAGCTCCCCCAGGGTCAGAACCTACGAGCAGTACTTC. It translates to CASSSPRVRTYEQYF.

The chain is built from TRBV4-3 and TRBJ2-3, with 11 bases aligning to TRBD2. Trimming removed 2 bases from V and 5 bases from J; junction bases left unmatched: 9. This CDR3 contains 17 residues. Germline CDR1 and CDR2: LGHNA and YSLEER. The CDR3 DNA sequence: TGCGCCAGCAGCCAAAACCTAGCGGGGGGAGACTTAGATACGCAGTATTTT. Translation: CASSQNLAGGDLDTQYF.